Sequencing of this T cell receptor (beta chain) was carried out in a study of blood T cells in healthy people across ages. Study observations and caveats: When set beside aged donors, long-lived donors presented more naive CD4+ cells and higher diversity. Older individuals had lower TCR beta diversity per million T cells (the decline was roughly linear).

As for this clonotype: What it recognizes is unknown.

The CDR3 sequence is 12 residues long. The germline V gene has CDR1 MNHNS and CDR2 SASEGT. V was cut by 1 base and J by 6 bases, with 6 bases left in between. Using a J-beta primer mix together with a sample-barcoded 5' primer, a second PCR was run for about 6 to 12 cycles. Researchers report that a template-switch adaptor with 12 random nucleotides tagged each cDNA molecule. In TCRdb, the 5' RACE reads were re-called with MiXCR into one record per CDR3 protein. This sample yields 790,000 or so distinct CDR3 sequences, of which roughly 50% are seen a single time; 20% to 30% belongs to the top ten. The source material was blood. V gene TRBV6-1 combines with J gene TRBJ1-2; D is possibly TRBD1 (5 bases). This receptor was obtained from a man aged 40-55 years in good health. Here the CDR3 DNA reads TGTGCCAGCAGTGAAGTAGGGGATGGCTACACCTTC. Residues: CASSEVGDGYTF.